This TCR beta chain was captured by sequencing in a study of response to subunit inactivated influenza vaccine. The V end was cut by 4 bases, the J end by 4 bases, with 14 bases between. The length of the CDR3 is 15 residues. CDR1 is MGHRA and CDR2 is YSYEKL in the germline V gene. Via MiXCR, TCRdb re-called the RT-PCR reads, giving one row per CDR3 protein. The table includes about 540,000 distinct CDR3 sequences, around 25% detected once. The sample also formed part of further work on T cells expressing NK-cell markers. As that study records: Production of TCR beta cDNA relied on 5'RACE template switching with UMIs. The TCR beta repertoires originated in sorted CD3+CD56+NKG2C+, CD3+CD56+NKG2C- and CD3+CD56-NKG2C+ T cells.

The receptor was derived from a man over 45 who received an inactivated influenza vaccine. The specimen comprised CD4+ T cells sorted from PBMCs, sampled 11 to 12 days after vaccination. The chain joins TRBV4-1 to TRBJ2-1; D is unclear. The CDR3 coding sequence is TGCGCCAGCAGCCGCTCCGGGTCCCTTTACAATGAGCAGTTCTTC. Its protein product is CASSRSGSLYNEQFF.